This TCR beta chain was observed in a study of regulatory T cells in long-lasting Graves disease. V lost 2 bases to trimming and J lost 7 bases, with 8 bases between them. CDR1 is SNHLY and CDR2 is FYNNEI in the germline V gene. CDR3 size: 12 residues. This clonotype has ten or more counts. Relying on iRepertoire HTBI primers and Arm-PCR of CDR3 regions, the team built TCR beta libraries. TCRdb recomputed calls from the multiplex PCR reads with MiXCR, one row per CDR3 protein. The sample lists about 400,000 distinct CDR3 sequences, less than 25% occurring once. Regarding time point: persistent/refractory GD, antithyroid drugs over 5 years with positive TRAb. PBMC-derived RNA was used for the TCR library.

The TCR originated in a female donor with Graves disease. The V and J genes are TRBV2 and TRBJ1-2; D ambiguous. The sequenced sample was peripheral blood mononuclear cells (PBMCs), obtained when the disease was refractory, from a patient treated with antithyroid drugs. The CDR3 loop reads CASSELQVGYTF. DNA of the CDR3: TGTGCCAGCAGTGAACTGCAGGTTGGCTACACCTTC.